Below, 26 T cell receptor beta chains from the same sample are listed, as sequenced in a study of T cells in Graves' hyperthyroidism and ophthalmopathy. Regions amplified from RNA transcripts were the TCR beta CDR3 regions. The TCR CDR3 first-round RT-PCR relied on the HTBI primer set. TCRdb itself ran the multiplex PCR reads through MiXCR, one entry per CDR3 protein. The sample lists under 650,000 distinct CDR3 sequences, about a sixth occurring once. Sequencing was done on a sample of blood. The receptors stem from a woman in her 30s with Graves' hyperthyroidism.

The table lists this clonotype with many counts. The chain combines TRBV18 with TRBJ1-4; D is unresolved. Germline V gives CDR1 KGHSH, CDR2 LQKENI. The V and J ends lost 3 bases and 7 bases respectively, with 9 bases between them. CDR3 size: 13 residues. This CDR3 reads CASSPQWGEKLFF. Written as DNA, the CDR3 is TGTGCCAGCTCACCCCAGTGGGGTGAAAAACTGTTTTTT.

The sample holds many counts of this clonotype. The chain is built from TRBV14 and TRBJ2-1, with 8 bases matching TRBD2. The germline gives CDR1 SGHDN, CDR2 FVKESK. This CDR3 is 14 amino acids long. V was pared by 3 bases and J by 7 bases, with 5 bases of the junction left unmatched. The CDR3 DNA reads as TGTGCCAGCAGCCAGAGACTAGCGCTTAATGAGCAGTTCTTC. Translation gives CASSQRLALNEQFF.

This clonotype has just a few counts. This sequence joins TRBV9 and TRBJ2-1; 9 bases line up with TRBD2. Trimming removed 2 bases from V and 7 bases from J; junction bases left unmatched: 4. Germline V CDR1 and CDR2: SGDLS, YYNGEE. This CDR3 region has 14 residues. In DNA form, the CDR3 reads TGTGCCAGCAGCGTTCTAGCGGGAACGAATGAGCAGTTCTTC. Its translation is CASSVLAGTNEQFF.

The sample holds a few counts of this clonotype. The CDR3 region is CASSRGLAAASYEQYF. CDR3 sequence (DNA): TGTGCCAGCTCACGAGGACTAGCGGCCGCCTCCTACGAGCAGTACTTC. The chain recombines TRBV18 with TRBJ2-7; 10 positions match TRBD2. V gave up 4 bases and J gave up 0 bases; unmatched junction bases: 6. Per germline, CDR1 KGHSH and CDR2 LQKENI. This CDR3 contains 16 residues.

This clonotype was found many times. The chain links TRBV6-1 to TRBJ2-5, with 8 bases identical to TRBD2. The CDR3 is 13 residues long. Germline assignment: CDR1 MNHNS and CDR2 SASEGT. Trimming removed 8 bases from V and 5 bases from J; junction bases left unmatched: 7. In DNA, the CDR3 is TGTGCCAGCCGAACCCCGGGGGGGGAGACCCAGTACTTC. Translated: CASRTPGGETQYF.

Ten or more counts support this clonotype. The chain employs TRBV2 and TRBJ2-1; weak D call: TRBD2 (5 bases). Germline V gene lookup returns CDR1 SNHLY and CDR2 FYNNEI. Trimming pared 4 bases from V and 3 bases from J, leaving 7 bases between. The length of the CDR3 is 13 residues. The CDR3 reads CASSATSYNEQFF. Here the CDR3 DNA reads TGTGCCAGCAGTGCTACTAGCTACAATGAGCAGTTCTTC.

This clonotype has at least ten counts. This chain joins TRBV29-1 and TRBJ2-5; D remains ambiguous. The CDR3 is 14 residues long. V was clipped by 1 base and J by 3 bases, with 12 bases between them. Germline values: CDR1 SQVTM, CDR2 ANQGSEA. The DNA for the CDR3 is TGCAGCGTTGAAGTCCGGGTCACTGAAGAGACCCAGTACTTC. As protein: CSVEVRVTEETQYF.

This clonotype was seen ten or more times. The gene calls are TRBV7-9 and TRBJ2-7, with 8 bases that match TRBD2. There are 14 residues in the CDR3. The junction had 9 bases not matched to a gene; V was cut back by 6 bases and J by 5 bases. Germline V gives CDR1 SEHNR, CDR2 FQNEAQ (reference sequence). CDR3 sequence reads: CASSFPPRGDEQYF. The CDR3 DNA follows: TGTGCCAGCAGTTTTCCACCGCGGGGGGACGAGCAGTACTTC.

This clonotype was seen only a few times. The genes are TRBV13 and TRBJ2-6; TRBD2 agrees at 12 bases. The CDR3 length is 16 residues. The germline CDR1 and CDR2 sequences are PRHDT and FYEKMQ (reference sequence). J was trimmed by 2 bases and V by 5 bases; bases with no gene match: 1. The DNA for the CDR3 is TGTGCCAGCAGCCGGACTAGCGGGACTGGGGCCAACGTCCTGACTTTC. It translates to CASSRTSGTGANVLTF.

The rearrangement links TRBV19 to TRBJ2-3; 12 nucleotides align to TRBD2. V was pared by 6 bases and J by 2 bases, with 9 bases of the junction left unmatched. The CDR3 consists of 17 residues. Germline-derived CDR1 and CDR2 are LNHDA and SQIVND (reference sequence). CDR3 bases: TGTGCCAGTAGAAAAGGACTAGCGGGGTCCTTCACAGATACGCAGTATTTT. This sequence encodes CASRKGLAGSFTDTQYF.

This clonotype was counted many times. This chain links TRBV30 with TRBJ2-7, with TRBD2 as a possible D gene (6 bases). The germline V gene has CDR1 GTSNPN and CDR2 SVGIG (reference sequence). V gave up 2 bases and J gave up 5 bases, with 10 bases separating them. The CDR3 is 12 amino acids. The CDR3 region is CAWSSPGDEQYF. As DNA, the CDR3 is TGTGCCTGGAGTTCGCCGGGGGACGAGCAGTACTTC.

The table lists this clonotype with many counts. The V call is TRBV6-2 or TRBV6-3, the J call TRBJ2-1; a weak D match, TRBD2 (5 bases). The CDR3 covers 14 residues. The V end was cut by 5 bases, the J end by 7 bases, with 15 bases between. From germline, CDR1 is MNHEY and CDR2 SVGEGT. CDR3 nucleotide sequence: TGTGCCAGCAGTGGCCTAGCAGATGGAAATGAGCAGTTCTTC. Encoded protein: CASSGLADGNEQFF.

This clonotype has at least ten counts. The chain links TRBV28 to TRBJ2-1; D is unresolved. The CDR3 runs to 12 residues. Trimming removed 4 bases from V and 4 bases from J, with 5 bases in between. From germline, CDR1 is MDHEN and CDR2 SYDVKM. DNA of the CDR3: TGTGCCAGCAGTTCCATTTACAATGAGCAGTTCTTC. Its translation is CASSSIYNEQFF.

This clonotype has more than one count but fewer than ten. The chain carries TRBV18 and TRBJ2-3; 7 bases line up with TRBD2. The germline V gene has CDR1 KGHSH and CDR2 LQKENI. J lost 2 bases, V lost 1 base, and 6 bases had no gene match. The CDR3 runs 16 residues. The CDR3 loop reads CASSPQQAGPTDTQYF. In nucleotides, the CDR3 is TGTGCCAGCTCACCACAGCAAGCGGGGCCCACAGATACGCAGTATTTT.

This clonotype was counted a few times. The chain's CDR3 is CASSSGGQGAYEQYF. CDR3 nucleotides: TGTGCCAGTAGTAGTGGTGGACAGGGGGCCTACGAGCAGTACTTC. The V and J genes are TRBV19 and TRBJ2-7; TRBD1 matches 10 bases. The CDR3 is 15 residues long. Germline lookup yields CDR1 LNHDA and CDR2 SQIVND (reference sequence). J lost 2 bases, V lost 4 bases, and 5 bases had no gene match.

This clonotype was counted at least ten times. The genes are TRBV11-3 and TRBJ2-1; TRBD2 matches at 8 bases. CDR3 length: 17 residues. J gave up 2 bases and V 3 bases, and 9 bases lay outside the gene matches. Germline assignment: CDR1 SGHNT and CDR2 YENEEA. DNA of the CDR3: TGTGCCAGCAGCTTTCGGAGCGGGAGAGGGACCTACAATGAGCAGTTCTTC. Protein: CASSFRSGRGTYNEQFF.

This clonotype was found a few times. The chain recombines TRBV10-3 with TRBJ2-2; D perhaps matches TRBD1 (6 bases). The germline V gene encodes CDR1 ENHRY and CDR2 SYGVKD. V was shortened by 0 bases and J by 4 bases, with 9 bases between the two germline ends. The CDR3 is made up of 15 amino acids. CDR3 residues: CAISESGGRTGELFF. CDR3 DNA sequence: TGTGCCATCAGTGAGTCAGGGGGACGCACCGGGGAGCTGTTTTTT.

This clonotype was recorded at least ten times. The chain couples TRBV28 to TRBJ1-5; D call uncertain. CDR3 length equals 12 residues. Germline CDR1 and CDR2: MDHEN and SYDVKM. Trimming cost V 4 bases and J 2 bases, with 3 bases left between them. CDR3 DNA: TGTGCCAGCAGTTCCGGCAATCAGCCCCAGCATTTT. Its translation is CASSSGNQPQHF.

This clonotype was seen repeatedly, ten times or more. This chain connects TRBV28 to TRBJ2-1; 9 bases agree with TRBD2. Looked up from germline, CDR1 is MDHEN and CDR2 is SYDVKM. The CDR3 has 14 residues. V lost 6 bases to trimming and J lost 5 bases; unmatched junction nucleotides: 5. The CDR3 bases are TGTGCCAGCAGCGCCGGGACTAGCAACAATGAGCAGTTCTTC. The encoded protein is CASSAGTSNNEQFF.

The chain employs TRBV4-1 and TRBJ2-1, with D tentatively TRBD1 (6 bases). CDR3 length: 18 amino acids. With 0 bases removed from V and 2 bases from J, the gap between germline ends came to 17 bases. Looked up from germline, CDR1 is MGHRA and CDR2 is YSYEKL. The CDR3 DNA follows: TGCGCCAGCAGCCAAGACAAAAGCACAGGGCTCCCCTACAATGAGCAGTTCTTC. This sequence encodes CASSQDKSTGLPYNEQFF.

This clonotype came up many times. The CDR3 DNA sequence: TGTGCCTGGAGTTGGACTAGCGGGAGGGCCACAGATACGCAGTATTTT. This encodes CAWSWTSGRATDTQYF. The rearrangement links TRBV30 to TRBJ2-3; 15 bases fit TRBD2. This CDR3 is built from 16 residues. V trimming: 2 bases; J trimming: 2 bases; junction bases outside the gene matches: 2. CDR1 and CDR2 from the germline V gene are GTSNPN and SVGIG (reference sequence).

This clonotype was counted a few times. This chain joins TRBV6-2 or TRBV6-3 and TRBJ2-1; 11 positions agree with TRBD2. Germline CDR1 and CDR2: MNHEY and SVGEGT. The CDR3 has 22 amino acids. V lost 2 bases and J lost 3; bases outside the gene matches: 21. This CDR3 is CASSYPNPLLAGDSSDYNEQFF. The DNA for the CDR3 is TGTGCCAGCAGTTACCCTAATCCCCTACTAGCGGGAGACAGCTCGGACTACAATGAGCAGTTCTTC.

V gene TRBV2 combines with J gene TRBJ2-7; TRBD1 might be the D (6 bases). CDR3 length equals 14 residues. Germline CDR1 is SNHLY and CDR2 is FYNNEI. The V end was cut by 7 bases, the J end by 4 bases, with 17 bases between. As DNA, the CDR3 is TGTGCCAGCACCCTCGGGGACATCCTATACGAGCAGTACTTC. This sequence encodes CASTLGDILYEQYF.

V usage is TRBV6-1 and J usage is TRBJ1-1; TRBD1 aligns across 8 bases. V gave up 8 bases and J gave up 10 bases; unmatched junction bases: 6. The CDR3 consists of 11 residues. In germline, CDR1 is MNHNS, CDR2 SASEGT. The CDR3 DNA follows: TGTGCCAGCGGACAGGGATTAGGAGCTTTCTTT. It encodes CASGQGLGAFF.

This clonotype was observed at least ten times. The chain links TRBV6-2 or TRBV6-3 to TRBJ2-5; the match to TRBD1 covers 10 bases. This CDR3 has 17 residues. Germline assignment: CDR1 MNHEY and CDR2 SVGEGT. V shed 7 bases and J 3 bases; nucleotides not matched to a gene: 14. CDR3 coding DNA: TGTGCCAGCAAACCTGAACCGGGACAGGGGTCGGAAGAGACCCAGTACTTC. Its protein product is CASKPEPGQGSEETQYF.

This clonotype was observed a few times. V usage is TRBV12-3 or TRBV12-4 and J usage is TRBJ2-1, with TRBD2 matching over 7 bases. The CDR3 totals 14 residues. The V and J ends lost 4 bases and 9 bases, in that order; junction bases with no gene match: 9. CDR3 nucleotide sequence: TGTGCCAGCAGTTCTGGGGGAGGGCGGAGTGAGCAGTTCTTC. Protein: CASSSGGGRSEQFF.